The clone carrying this TCR beta chain has a single count. Its antigen remains unknown. Healthy Caucasian individuals from Russia aged about 6 to 90 served as donors. Every sample yielded at least 7 million isolated PBMCs. The total RNA that was extracted per sample amounted to at least 5.5 micrograms. The data stem from a study of blood T cells in healthy people across ages. Points from the study as a whole: Getting older went along with TCR beta diversity per million T cells dropping roughly linearly.

Primers used in a second PCR of roughly 6 to 12 cycles were a sample-barcoded 5' primer and a J-beta primer mix. TCRdb redid the calling of the 5' RACE reads with MiXCR, one entry per CDR3 protein. The repertoire has about a million distinct CDR3 sequences, around two fifths of them found once; the top ten carry about an eighth. This CDR3 is 11 amino acids long. From germline, CDR1 is LGHDT and CDR2 YNNKEL (reference sequence). Trimming pared 11 bases from V and 5 bases from J, leaving 9 bases between. J is TRBJ2-2 and V is TRBV3-1; D may be TRBD2 (6 bases). Sequenced input: blood. The clonotype comes from a man aged 18 to 29 in good health. CDR3 nucleotides: TGTGCCGGGACTTCAACCGGGGAGCTGTTTTTT. Translating it yields CAGTSTGELFF.